The T cell receptor (beta chain) described here comes from a study of regulatory T cells in long-lasting Graves disease. Construction of TCR beta libraries relied on iRepertoire HTBI primers and on Arm-PCR targeting CDR3 regions. TCRdb re-called the multiplex PCR reads through MiXCR, storing one row per CDR3 protein. Among under 700,000 distinct CDR3 sequences listed, roughly a sixth were seen once. From germline, CDR1 is MDHEN and CDR2 SYDVKM. There are 15 residues in the CDR3. Trimming at V came to 3 bases and at J to 6 bases, leaving 9 bases not matched to a gene. Time point of the sample: newly diagnosed GD, antithyroid drugs for less than 3 months. From PBMCs, RNA was extracted and then used to make the TCR library. This clonotype was found a few times. This same sample was also part of a study on T cells in Graves' hyperthyroidism and ophthalmopathy. From that second work: Patients with ophthalmopathy were separated from those with stable hyperthyroidism by a 13 V-J model.

This receptor was obtained from a woman aged 35 to 59 with Graves disease. The sequenced sample was peripheral blood mononuclear cells (PBMCs), obtained at new diagnosis, from a patient treated with antithyroid drugs. The chain links TRBV28 to TRBJ2-3; 7 nucleotides align to TRBD1. The CDR3 region has the DNA TGTGCCAGCAGTTTCGGGGTGACAGGGACGGATACGCAGTATTTT. Translated, it gives CASSFGVTGTDTQYF.